This T cell receptor (beta chain) was identified in a study of molecular identifiers for immune sequencing clone quantification. Sorting recovered naive CD8 T cells on a CD8+CD4-CCR7+CD45RA+ profile. Points on this clonotype: One end of the junction does not line up with germline, which may come from a read error.

Using its own MiXCR run on the PCR reads, TCRdb lists one record per CDR3 protein. The sample has 460,000 or so distinct CDR3 sequences, around 23% seen once. Germline V gene data show CDR1 as LGHDT and CDR2 as YNNKEL (reference sequence). The CDR3 runs to 12 residues. The TCR comes from a human donor in good health. Some libraries in this study had Jurkat cell RNA spiked in. The chain uses TRBV3-1 and TRBJ1-2, with D uncertain. The sequenced material came from naive CD8+ T cells from blood, with Jurkat cell RNA spiked in. Subset given: FACS-sorted CD8+CD4-CCR7+CD45RA+ naive T cells. Here the CDR3 DNA reads TGTACCAGCAGCCAAGATTGGTATGGCTACACCTTC. It codes for CTSSQDWYGYTF.